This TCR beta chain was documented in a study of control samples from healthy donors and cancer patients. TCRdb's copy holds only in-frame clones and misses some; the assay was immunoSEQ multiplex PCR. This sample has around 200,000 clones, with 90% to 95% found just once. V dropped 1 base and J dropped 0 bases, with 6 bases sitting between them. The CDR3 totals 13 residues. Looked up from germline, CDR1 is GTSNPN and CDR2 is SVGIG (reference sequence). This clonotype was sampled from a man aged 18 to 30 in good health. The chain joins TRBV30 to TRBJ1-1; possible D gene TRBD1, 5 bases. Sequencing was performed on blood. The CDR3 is CAWSGDLNTEAFF. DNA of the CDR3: TGTGCCTGGAGTGGGGACCTGAACACTGAAGCTTTCTTT.